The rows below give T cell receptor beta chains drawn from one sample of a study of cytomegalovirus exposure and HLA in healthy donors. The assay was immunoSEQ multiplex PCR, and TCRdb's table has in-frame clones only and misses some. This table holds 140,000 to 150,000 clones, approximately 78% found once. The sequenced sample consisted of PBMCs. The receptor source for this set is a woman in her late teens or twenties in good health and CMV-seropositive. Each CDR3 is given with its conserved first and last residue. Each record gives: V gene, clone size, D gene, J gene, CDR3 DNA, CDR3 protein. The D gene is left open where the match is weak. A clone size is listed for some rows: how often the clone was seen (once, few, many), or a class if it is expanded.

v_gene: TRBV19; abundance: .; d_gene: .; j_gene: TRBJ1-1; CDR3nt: TGTGCCAGTATCAGAACGACCCTGACGGGTGAAGCTTTCTTT; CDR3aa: CASIRTTLTGEAFF
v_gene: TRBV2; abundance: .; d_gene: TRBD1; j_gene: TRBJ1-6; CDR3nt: TGTGCCAGCAGTGGACAGGGGAATCTTTCACCCCTCCACTTT; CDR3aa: CASSGQGNLSPLHF
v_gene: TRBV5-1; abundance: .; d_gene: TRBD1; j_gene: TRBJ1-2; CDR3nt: TGCGCCAGCAGCTTTGGGACAGGGGACTATGGCTACACCTTC; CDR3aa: CASSFGTGDYGYTF
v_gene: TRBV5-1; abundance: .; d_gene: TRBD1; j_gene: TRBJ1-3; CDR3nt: TGCGCCAGTCTGGCGGGACAGGGGGCGGTTGGAAACACCATATATTTT; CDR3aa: CASLAGQGAVGNTIYF
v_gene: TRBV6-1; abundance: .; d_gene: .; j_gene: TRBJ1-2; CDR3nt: TGTGCCAGCAGTTGGGGGGATAACCGAAACTATGGCTACACCTTC; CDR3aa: CASSWGDNRNYGYTF
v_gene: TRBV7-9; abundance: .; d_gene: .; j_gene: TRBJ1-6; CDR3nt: TGTGCCAGCAGCTCCGGACAGAATTCCGTACAGGATTCACCCCTCCACTTT; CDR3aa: CASSSGQNSVQDSPLHF
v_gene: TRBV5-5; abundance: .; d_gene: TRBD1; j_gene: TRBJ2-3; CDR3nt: TGTGCCAGCAGCTGGGCCGGGACAGGGAACACAGATACGCAGTATTTT; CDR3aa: CASSWAGTGNTDTQYF
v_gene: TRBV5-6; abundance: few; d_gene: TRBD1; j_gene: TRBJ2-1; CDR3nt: TGTGCCAGCAGCTTGGAACAGGGGGACAACAATGAGCAGTTCTTC; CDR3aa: CASSLEQGDNNEQFF
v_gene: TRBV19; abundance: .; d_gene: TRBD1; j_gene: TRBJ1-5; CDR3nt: TGTGCCAGTAGACTCACAGGGGCGGGTAATCAGCCCCAGCATTTT; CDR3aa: CASRLTGAGNQPQHF
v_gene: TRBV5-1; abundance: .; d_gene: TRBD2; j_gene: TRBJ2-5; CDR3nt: TGCGCCAGCAGCTCGGACCCTAGCGGGGGACAAGAGACCCAGTACTTC; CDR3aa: CASSSDPSGGQETQYF
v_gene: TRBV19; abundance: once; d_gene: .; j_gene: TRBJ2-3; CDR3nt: TGTGCCAGCCAGCCCGCAGGGAGCACAGATACGCAGTATTTT; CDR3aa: CASQPAGSTDTQYF
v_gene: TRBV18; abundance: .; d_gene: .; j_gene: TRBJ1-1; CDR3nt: TGTGCCAGCTCACCACTAAGTAAACAGGCGAACACTGAAGCTTTCTTT; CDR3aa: CASSPLSKQANTEAFF
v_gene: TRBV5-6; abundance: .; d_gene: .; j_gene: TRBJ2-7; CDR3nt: TGTGCCAGCAGCTTGAGGGCAGGGAAACTCTACGAGCAGTACTTC; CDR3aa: CASSLRAGKLYEQYF
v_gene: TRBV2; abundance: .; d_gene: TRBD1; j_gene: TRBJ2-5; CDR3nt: TGTGCCAGGAGGACAGGTGGGCCGAGAGAGACCCAGTACTTC; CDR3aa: CARRTGGPRETQYF
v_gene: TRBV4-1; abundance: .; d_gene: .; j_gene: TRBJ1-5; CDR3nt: TGCGCCAGCAGCCAAGATGGGACTGCTCCTCGGCCCCAGCATTTT; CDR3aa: CASSQDGTAPRPQHF
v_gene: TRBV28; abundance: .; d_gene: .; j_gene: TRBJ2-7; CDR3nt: TGTGCCAGCAGTCCCCCAAGGACAGTAAATTCCTACGAGCAGTACTTC; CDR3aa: CASSPPRTVNSYEQYF
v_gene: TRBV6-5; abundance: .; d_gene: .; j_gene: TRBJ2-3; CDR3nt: TGTGCCAGCAGTTACCTTCGGGGAACAAGCACAGATACGCAGTATTTT; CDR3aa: CASSYLRGTSTDTQYF
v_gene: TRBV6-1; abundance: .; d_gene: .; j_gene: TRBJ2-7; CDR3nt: TGTGCCAGCAGAACTTTCTACGAGCAGTACTTC; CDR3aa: CASRTFYEQYF
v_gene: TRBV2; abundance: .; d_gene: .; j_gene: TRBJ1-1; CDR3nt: TGTGCCAGCTCCCAGGGTGTGTCAGCTTTCTTT; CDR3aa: CASSQGVSAFF
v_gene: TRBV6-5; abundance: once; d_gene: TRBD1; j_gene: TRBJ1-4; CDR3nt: TGTGCCAGCAGCACAGGGGGAGGAGAAAAACTGTTTTTT; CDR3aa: CASSTGGGEKLFF
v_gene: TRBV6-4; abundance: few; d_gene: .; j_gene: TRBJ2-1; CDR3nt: TGTGCCAGCAGCGCACAGGCCGGGGGCAATGAGCAGTTCTTC; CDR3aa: CASSAQAGGNEQFF
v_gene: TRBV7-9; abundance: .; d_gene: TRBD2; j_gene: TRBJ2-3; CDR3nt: TGTGCCAGCAGTTCTCGGGGGGGCCACACAGATACGCAGTATTTT; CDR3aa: CASSSRGGHTDTQYF
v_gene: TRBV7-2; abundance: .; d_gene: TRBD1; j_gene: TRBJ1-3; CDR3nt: TGTGCCAGCGGTACCCAGGGGGCTAGGGGTGGAAACACCATATATTTT; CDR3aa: CASGTQGARGGNTIYF
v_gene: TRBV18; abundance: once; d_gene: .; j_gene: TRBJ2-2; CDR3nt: TGTGCCAGCTCACTACTTCACAGGGATAGGATGGACGGGGAGCTGTTTTTT; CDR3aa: CASSLLHRDRMDGELFF
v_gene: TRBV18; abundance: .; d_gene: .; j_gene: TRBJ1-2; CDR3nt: TGTGCCAGCTCACCATGGTTACAGACCACACACTATGGCTACACCTTC; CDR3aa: CASSPWLQTTHYGYTF
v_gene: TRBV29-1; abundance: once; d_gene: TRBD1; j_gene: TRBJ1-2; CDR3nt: TGCAGCGTTGGGGAACAGGGGGGTCCTGGCTACACCTTC; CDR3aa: CSVGEQGGPGYTF
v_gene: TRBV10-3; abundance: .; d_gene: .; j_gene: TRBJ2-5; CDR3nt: TGTGCCATCAGCCGACAGTCGTACCAAGAGACCCAGTACTTC; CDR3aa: CAISRQSYQETQYF
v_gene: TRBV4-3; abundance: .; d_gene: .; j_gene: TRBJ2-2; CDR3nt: TGCGCCAGCAGCCAGACGATGGGGGGAGACACCGGGGAGCTGTTTTTT; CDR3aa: CASSQTMGGDTGELFF
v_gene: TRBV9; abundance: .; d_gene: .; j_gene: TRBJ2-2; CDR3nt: TGTGCCAGCAGCGGGGGCAACACCGGGGAGCTGTTTTTT; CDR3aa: CASSGGNTGELFF
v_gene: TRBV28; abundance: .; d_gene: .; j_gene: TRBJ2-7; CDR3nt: TGTGCCAGCAGTTTCCGCGGGGCTTTCGAGCAGTACTTC; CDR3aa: CASSFRGAFEQYF
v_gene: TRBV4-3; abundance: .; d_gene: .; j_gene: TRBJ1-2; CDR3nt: TGCGCCAGCAGCCAAGAAGGCAGGGGTAACTATGGCTACACCTTC; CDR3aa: CASSQEGRGNYGYTF
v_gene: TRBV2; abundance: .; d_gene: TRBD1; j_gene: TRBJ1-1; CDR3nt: TGTGCCAGCAGTGAACTGGGACAGTATGTCACTGAAGCTTTCTTT; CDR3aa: CASSELGQYVTEAFF
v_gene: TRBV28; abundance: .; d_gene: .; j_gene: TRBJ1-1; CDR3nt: TGTGCCAGCAGTCCCCTTGTCACTGAAGCTTTCTTT; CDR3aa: CASSPLVTEAFF
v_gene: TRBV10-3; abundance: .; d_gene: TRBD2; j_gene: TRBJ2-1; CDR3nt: TGTGCCATCAGTGATCTAAGTGGGACTAGCGGGCGGAGCTCCTACAATGAGCAGTTCTTC; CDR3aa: CAISDLSGTSGRSSYNEQFF
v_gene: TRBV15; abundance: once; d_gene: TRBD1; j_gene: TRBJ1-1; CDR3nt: TGTGCCACCTCACAGGACAGGGGTCCTGAAGCTTTCTTT; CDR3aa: CATSQDRGPEAFF
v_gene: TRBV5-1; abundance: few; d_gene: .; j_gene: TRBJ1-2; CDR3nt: TGCGCCAGCAGCCAGGACAAGGACTATGGCTACACCTTC; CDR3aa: CASSQDKDYGYTF
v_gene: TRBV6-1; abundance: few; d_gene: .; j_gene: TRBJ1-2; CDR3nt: TGTGCCAGCAGTCTTACAGGAAACTATGGCTACACCTTC; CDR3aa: CASSLTGNYGYTF
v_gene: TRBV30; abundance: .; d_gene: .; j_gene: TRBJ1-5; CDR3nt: TGTGCCTCCCAGGCAGGGAGGGATCAGCCCCAGCATTTT; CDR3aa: CASQAGRDQPQHF
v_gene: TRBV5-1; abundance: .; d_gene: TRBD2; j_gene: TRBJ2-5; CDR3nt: TGCGCCAGCCACCCCCGGGGGGGCCAGGAGACCCAGTACTTC; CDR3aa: CASHPRGGQETQYF